The 8 T cell receptor beta chains reported below all come from one sample, sequenced in a study of T cells expressing NK-cell markers. TCRdb re-called the 5' RACE reads and shows each CDR3 protein once, DNA omitted. This sample contains 500,000 to 700,000 distinct CDR3 sequences. The sample consisted of blood T cells: a sorted CD56 or NKG2C T cell subset, CD4+ or CD8+ T cells, or bulk PBMC T cells (not recorded which). The receptors come from a man younger than 35 in good health.

The chain employs TRBV11-2 and TRBJ2-1; the TCRdb call, TRBD1, lacks DNA for checking. This CDR3 has 14 residues. Germline V gene sequence: CDR1 SGHAT, CDR2 FQNNGV. The CDR3 loop reads CASSRTSRENEQFF.

V is TRBV15 and J is TRBJ2-2; TCRdb gives TRBD1 as the D gene, but with no DNA this cannot be confirmed. Germline V gives CDR1 LNHNV, CDR2 YYDKDF (reference sequence). The CDR3 sequence is 16 residues long. CDR3 amino acids: CATSGPGTGGVGELFF.

V usage is TRBV14 and J usage is TRBJ1-6; TCRdb returns TRBD1, unconfirmable since there is no DNA. Germline V gene lookup returns CDR1 SGHDN and CDR2 FVKESK. The CDR3 has 15 residues. The CDR3 is CASSAAPGGNSPLHF.

The chain recombines TRBV7-6 with TRBJ2-2; the D gene TCRdb calls, TRBD1, cannot be checked with no DNA. This CDR3 contains 16 residues. Germline CDR1 is SGHVS and CDR2 is FNYEAQ. This CDR3 is CASSLGGGGNTGELFF. Combining the CDR3 with reference TRBV7-6 and TRBJ2-2 gives the whole variable domain GAGVSQSPRYKVTKRGQDVALRCDPISGHVSLYWYRQALGQGPEFLTYFNYEAQQDKSGLPNDRFSAERPEGSISTLTIQRTEQRDSAMYRCASSLGGGGNTGELFFGEGSRLTVL.

This sequence joins TRBV4-1 and TRBJ2-1; TCRdb's assignment of TRBD2 cannot be checked, as there is no DNA. The CDR3 is made up of 20 amino acids. Germline CDR1 reads MGHRA; CDR2 reads YSYEKL. CDR3 sequence: CASSSGGAVSGRILGNEQFF.

This chain links TRBV7-8 with TRBJ2-5. The CDR3 has 13 amino acids. Germline V CDR1 and CDR2: SGHVS, FQNEAQ. CDR3 loop: CASSLQFQETQYF.

The chain is built from TRBV20-1 and TRBJ1-2. This CDR3 spans 16 amino acids. Germline CDR1 reads DFQATT; CDR2 reads SNEGSKA (reference sequence). The chain's CDR3 is CSARPPLQGYNYGYTF.

The chain carries TRBV4-2 and TRBJ2-1. The CDR3 is made up of 15 amino acids. Per the germline V gene, CDR1 is LGHNA and CDR2 is YNFKEQ. CDR3: CASSPTLGSYNEQFF.